This entry concerns a single TCR beta chain. Libraries were prepared by immunoSEQ multiplex PCR; TCRdb keeps only in-frame clonotypes and omits some of them. The sample lists over 100,000 clones, approximately 90% occurring once. The germline CDR1 and CDR2 sequences are LNHDA and SQIVND (reference sequence). The CDR3 consists of 14 residues. V was pared by 3 bases and J by 0 bases, with 9 bases between. The entry originates in a study of OX40 agonist ivuxolimab in advanced cancers. The overall study: Enrolled patients in dose escalation had cancers that were hepatocellular carcinoma, melanoma, renal cell or head and neck cancer. Partial responses were achieved by three patients, one with hepatocellular carcinoma and two with cutaneous melanoma.

Patients with a history of autoimmune disease or on systemic immunosuppression were excluded. The chain joins TRBV19 to TRBJ2-7; D is perhaps TRBD1 (5 bases). This receptor was taken from an adult with an advanced solid tumor such as melanoma, head and neck, liver or kidney cancer. The starting material was CD4+ or CD8+ T cells sorted from blood, obtained in a trial of the OX40 agonist ivuxolimab. The CDR3 coding sequence is TGTGCCAGTAGTATTAGGGGCACCTCCTACGAGCAGTACTTC. Amino acid sequence: CASSIRGTSYEQYF.